A single sample gave rise to the 20 T cell receptor beta chains below, sequenced in a study of shared clonotypes between healthy human individuals. Sequencing used immunoSEQ multiplex PCR; TCRdb keeps in-frame clones, though not all of them. Of 2 million or so clones in the sample, 85% to 95% were seen once. Sequencing was carried out using naive CD4+ T cells sorted from blood. Described subset: CD45RA+ positively selected. These receptor sequences come from a man in his late teens or twenties in good health.

V usage is TRBV6-5 and J usage is TRBJ1-6; tentatively, D is TRBD1 (5 bases). This CDR3 is built from 14 residues. Per germline, CDR1 MNHEY and CDR2 SVGAGI. Trimming removed 2 bases from V and 8 bases from J, with 10 bases in between. The CDR3 loop reads CASSYPQGHSPLHF. For the CDR3, the DNA is TGTGCCAGCAGTTACCCCCAGGGCCATTCACCCCTCCACTTT.

V gene TRBV7-9 combines with J gene TRBJ1-2, with D uncertain. Germline V lookup: CDR1 SEHNR, CDR2 FQNEAQ (reference sequence). The V and J ends lost 5 bases and 5 bases respectively, with 12 bases between them. CDR3 length: 13 residues. The CDR3 spells CASSPFDGYGYTF. The CDR3 nucleotides read TGTGCCAGCAGCCCCTTCGATGGGTATGGCTACACCTTC.

Remarks on this clone: Other DNA variants within this sample encode the same CDR3. V is TRBV9 and J is TRBJ2-7; D may be TRBD2 (6 bases). The CDR3 has 14 residues. Trimming removed 0 bases from V and 0 bases from J, with 7 bases in between. CDR1 and CDR2 (germline): SGDLS, YYNGEE. CDR3 sequence (DNA): TGTGCCAGCAGCGTAGGCGGGGACTCCTACGAGCAGTACTTC. It yields the protein CASSVGGDSYEQYF.

CDR3 sequence: CASSSAGVLYEQYF. Here the CDR3 DNA reads TGTGCCAGCAGCTCGGCCGGGGTACTCTACGAGCAGTACTTC. The chain has TRBV7-2 and TRBJ2-7; a weak D match, TRBD2 (5 bases). With 4 bases removed from V and 3 bases from J, the gap between germline ends came to 13 bases. The CDR3 is 14 amino acids. Germline loops: CDR1 SGHTA, CDR2 FQGNSA.

The chain combines TRBV18 with TRBJ2-7, with 12 bases fitting TRBD1. V shed 4 bases and J 6 bases; nucleotides not matched to a gene: 4. Germline V gene lookup returns CDR1 KGHSH and CDR2 LQKENI. The CDR3 extends over 14 amino acids. CDR3 in DNA: TGTGCCAGCTCACTGGGACAGGGGGCACGCGAGCAGTACTTC. It encodes CASSLGQGAREQYF.

The V call is TRBV18, the J call TRBJ2-1; 9 bases match TRBD2. V shed 6 bases, J shed 0 bases, and the junction held 9 bases outside the gene matches. In germline, CDR1 is KGHSH, CDR2 LQKENI. CDR3 length: 17 amino acids. In DNA, the CDR3 is TGTGCCAGCTCCCTAGCTAGCGGGACTTTCTCCTACAATGAGCAGTTCTTC. Its protein is CASSLASGTFSYNEQFF.

This clone appeared once. The genes are TRBV28 and TRBJ2-7, with 11 nucleotides matching TRBD2. With V trimmed by 6 bases and J by 3 bases, 7 bases remained unmatched. Per the germline V gene, CDR1 is MDHEN and CDR2 is SYDVKM. The CDR3 runs to 15 residues. The CDR3 nucleotides are TGTGCCAGCAGACCACTAGCGGGAGATATCTACGAGCAGTACTTC. Its protein is CASRPLAGDIYEQYF.

About this clone itself: The same CDR3 can be traced to other DNA sequences in this sample. V gene TRBV28 combines with J gene TRBJ1-1, with 7 bases lining up with TRBD1. This CDR3 contains 14 residues. V lost 5 bases to trimming and J lost 1 base; unmatched junction nucleotides: 4. Germline CDR1 and CDR2: MDHEN and SYDVKM. The CDR3 sequence is CASSPGTANTEAFF. CDR3 DNA sequence: TGTGCCAGCAGTCCCGGGACAGCGAACACTGAAGCTTTCTTT. The entire variable domain, with the rest obtained from reference TRBV28 and TRBJ1-1, is as follows: DVKVTQSSRYLVKRTGEKVFLECVQDMDHENMFWYRQDPGLGLRLIYFSYDVKMKEKGDIPEGYSVSREKKERFSLILESASTNQTSMYLCASSPGTANTEAFFGQGTRLTVV.

The chain uses TRBV6-5 and TRBJ1-1; D not resolved. Looked up from germline, CDR1 is MNHEY and CDR2 is SVGAGI. V was shortened by 0 bases and J by 5 bases, with 10 bases between the two germline ends. The CDR3 sequence is 14 residues long. Here the CDR3 DNA reads TGTGCCAGCAGTTACTCCGTGGGCTCTACTGAAGCTTTCTTT. It is translated as CASSYSVGSTEAFF.

This clone occurred once. The V call is TRBV5-1, the J call TRBJ2-2; 9 bases agree with TRBD1. This CDR3 is built from 18 residues. Trimming cost V 2 bases and J 2 bases; bases outside gene matches: 10. CDR1 SGHRS and CDR2 YFSETQ come from the germline V gene. The CDR3 is CASSFLPGGQGNTGELFF. The CDR3 nucleotides are TGCGCCAGCAGCTTCCTTCCGGGGGGACAGGGAAACACCGGGGAGCTGTTTTTT.

This chain links TRBV2 with TRBJ1-1, with 7 bases identical to TRBD1. This CDR3 is built from 13 residues. Germline V gene lookup returns CDR1 SNHLY and CDR2 FYNNEI. V was pared by 11 bases and J by 0 bases, with 6 bases of the junction left unmatched. CDR3 nucleotide sequence: TGTGCCTCAGGGACAGACATGAACACTGAAGCTTTCTTT. Protein sequence: CASGTDMNTEAFF.

The chain uses TRBV30 and TRBJ1-1, with D perhaps matching TRBD1 (5 bases). Germline lookup yields CDR1 GTSNPN and CDR2 SVGIG (reference sequence). V shed 2 bases and J shed 0 bases, with 10 bases lying between them. The CDR3 contains 14 residues. The CDR3 sequence is CAWSLQAMNTEAFF. CDR3 nucleotides: TGTGCCTGGAGTTTACAGGCCATGAACACTGAAGCTTTCTTT.

Points on this clone: At one end, the junction sequence differs from germline, possibly due to a read error. Other DNA sequences in this specimen translate into the identical CDR3. This chain joins TRBV2 and TRBJ1-6; 8 positions match TRBD1. The CDR3 extends over 15 amino acids. CDR1 is SNHLY, CDR2 FYNNEI, per germline. Here the CDR3 reads CASRGQGTVNSPLHF. DNA for the CDR3: TGTGCCAGCAGAGGACAGGGAACCGTTAATTCACCTCTCCACTTT.

The rearrangement uses TRBV5-1 and TRBJ1-1; unclear D gene. Trimming stripped 3 bases from V and 0 bases from J, with 9 bases between. Germline CDR1 is SGHRS and CDR2 is YFSETQ. The CDR3 is made up of 14 amino acids. The CDR3 sequence: CASSSISLNTEAFF. CDR3 sequence (DNA): TGCGCCAGCAGCTCCATATCGTTGAACACTGAAGCTTTCTTT.

This rearrangement joins TRBV27 to TRBJ2-1, with a possible D match to TRBD1 (6 bases). Germline V CDR1 and CDR2: MNHEY, SMNVEV (reference sequence). The CDR3 is 14 amino acids. Trimming left V 5 bases short and J 5 bases short, with 13 bases between. The CDR3 is CASSPGAANNEQFF. For the CDR3, the DNA is TGTGCCAGCAGTCCAGGGGCGGCCAACAATGAGCAGTTCTTC.

J is TRBJ2-1 and V is TRBV7-2; 13 bases match TRBD2. With V trimmed by 6 bases and J by 2 bases, 7 bases remained unmatched. CDR1 and CDR2 (germline): SGHTA, FQGNSA. CDR3 size: 17 residues. CDR3 nucleotide sequence: TGTGCCAGCAGTTCTAGGACTAGCGGGGGCACCTACAATGAGCAGTTCTTC. It codes for CASSSRTSGGTYNEQFF.

This clone was observed once. This chain links TRBV28 with TRBJ1-2; D is possibly TRBD1 (5 bases). In germline, CDR1 is MDHEN, CDR2 SYDVKM. The V end lost 3 bases, the J end lost 1 base, and 18 bases lay between the germline ends. The length of the CDR3 is 17 residues. Here the CDR3 reads CASSFTWDFNNNYGYTF. CDR3 nucleotide sequence: TGTGCCAGCAGTTTTACCTGGGACTTCAACAATAACTATGGCTACACCTTC.

The chain uses TRBV5-6 and TRBJ1-1; tentative D call: TRBD1 (5 bases). The CDR3 covers 15 residues. V gave up 3 bases and J gave up 4 bases, with 16 bases separating them. CDR1 is SGHDT, CDR2 YYEEEE, per germline. CDR3 nucleotides: TGTGCCAGCAGCTATGTCGGGGCGTCGGGCACTGAAGCTTTCTTT. As protein: CASSYVGASGTEAFF. Full variable domain (missing parts from reference TRBV5-6 and TRBJ1-1): DAGVTQSPTHLIKTRGQQVTLRCSPKSGHDTVSWYQQALGQGPQFIFQYYEEEERQRGNFPDRFSGHQFPNYSSELNVNALLLGDSALYLCASSYVGASGTEAFFGQGTRLTVV.

V gene TRBV5-6 combines with J gene TRBJ2-5; tentative D call: TRBD1 (5 bases). The CDR3 consists of 16 residues. Trimming shortened V by 1 base and J by 3 bases, and 16 bases separated the two germline ends. The germline CDR1 and CDR2 sequences are SGHDT and YYEEEE. CDR3 protein: CASSLQGRSVEETQYF. CDR3 DNA sequence: TGTGCCAGCAGCTTGCAGGGTAGATCAGTTGAAGAGACCCAGTACTTC. Using reference TRBV5-6 and TRBJ2-5 for the parts outside the CDR3, the full variable domain is DAGVTQSPTHLIKTRGQQVTLRCSPKSGHDTVSWYQQALGQGPQFIFQYYEEEERQRGNFPDRFSGHQFPNYSSELNVNALLLGDSALYLCASSLQGRSVEETQYFGPGTRLLVL.

CDR3 bases: TGTGCCAGCAGTGGCGGGGACAGGGGGGTCTACGAGCAGTACTTC. Translated: CASSGGDRGVYEQYF. The rearrangement joins TRBV27 to TRBJ2-7, with 11 bases matching TRBD1. The length of the CDR3 is 15 residues. V lost 5 bases and J lost 3; bases outside the gene matches: 6. Germline CDR1 reads MNHEY; CDR2 reads SMNVEV (reference sequence).